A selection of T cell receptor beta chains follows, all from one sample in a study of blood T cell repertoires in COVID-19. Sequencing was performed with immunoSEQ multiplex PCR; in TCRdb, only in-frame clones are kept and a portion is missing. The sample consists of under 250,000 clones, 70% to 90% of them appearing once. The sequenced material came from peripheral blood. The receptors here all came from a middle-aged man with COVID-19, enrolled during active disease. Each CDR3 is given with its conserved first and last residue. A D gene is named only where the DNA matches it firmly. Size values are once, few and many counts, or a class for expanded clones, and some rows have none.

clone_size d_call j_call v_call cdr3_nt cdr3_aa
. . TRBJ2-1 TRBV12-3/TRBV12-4 TGTGCAGCGGGCTCCTACAATGAGCAGTTCTTC CAAGSYNEQFF
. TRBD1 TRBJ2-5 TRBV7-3 TGTGCCAGCAGCCTTAAGGGACAGGAATGGGAGACCCAGTACTTC CASSLKGQEWETQYF
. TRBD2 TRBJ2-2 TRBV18 TGTGCCAGCTCTACAACAACGATAGCGGGGGGAAACACCGGGGAGCTGTTTTTT CASSTTTIAGGNTGELFF
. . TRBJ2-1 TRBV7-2 TGTGCCAGCACCCCCCGGAGGGGGCTGGGCAATGAGCAGTTCTTC CASTPRRGLGNEQFF
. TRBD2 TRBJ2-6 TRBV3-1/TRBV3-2 TGTGCCAGCAGCCCCTACAAGACTCTAGCGGCTGGGGCCAACGTCCTGACTTTC CASSPYKTLAAGANVLTF
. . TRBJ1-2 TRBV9 TGTGCCAGCAGCGTCGGACAGAGAGCTAACTATGGCTACACCTTC CASSVGQRANYGYTF
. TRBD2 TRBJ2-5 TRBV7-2 TGTGCCAGCAGCTTATTTACTAGCGGGGGCCAAGAGACCCAGTACTTC CASSLFTSGGQETQYF
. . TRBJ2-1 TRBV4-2 TGTGCCAGCAGCCAAGAGGGGGGAGACGCGGTTGAGCAGTTCTTC CASSQEGGDAVEQFF
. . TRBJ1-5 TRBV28 TGTGCCAGCAGTACCCGGACACGAGGCAATCAGCCCCAGCATTTT CASSTRTRGNQPQHF
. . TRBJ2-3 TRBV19 TGTGCCAGTAGTCCAGACATAAGCACAGATACGCAGTATTTT CASSPDISTDTQYF
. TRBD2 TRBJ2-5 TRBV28 TGTGCCAGCAGCTCCCTAGCGGAACCACAAGAGACCCAGTACTTC CASSSLAEPQETQYF
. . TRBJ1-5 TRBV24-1 TGTGCCACCAGTGGGGCAGGGCCTAGCAATCAGCCCCAGCATTTT CATSGAGPSNQPQHF
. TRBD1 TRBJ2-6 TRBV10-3 TGTGCCATCAGTGAGTCGGCTGTCGCGCATGGACAGGGGGCGACCGGGGCCAACGTCCTGACTTTC CAISESAVAHGQGATGANVLTF
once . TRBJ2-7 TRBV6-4 TGTGCCAGCAGTGACTTCGGAGCGGACGAGCAGTACTTC CASSDFGADEQYF
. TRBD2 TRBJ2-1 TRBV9 TGTGCCAGCAGCCGATCTGGGACTATCGGCGGGACGCGTTTGAATGAGCAGTTCTTC CASSRSGTIGGTRLNEQFF
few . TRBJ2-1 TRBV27 TGTGCCAGCAGTTTATCGGGGTTCGCGGGGAGCTCCTACAATGAGCAGTTCTTC CASSLSGFAGSSYNEQFF
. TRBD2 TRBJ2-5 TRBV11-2 TGTGCCAGCAGCTTAAGTTCGGGTCTAGCGGAGGAGACCCAGTACTTC CASSLSSGLAEETQYF
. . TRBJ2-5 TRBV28 TGTGCCAGCAGTTTTAATTGGCAGAAACAAGAGACCCAGTACTTC CASSFNWQKQETQYF
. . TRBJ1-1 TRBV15 TGTGCCACCCCTACCCGGGGGAACACTGAAGCTTTCTTT CATPTRGNTEAFF
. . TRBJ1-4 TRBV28 TGTGCCAGCAGAATGGGGCGGCCTGAAAAACTGTTTTTT CASRMGRPEKLFF
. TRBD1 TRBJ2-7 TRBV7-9 TGTGCCAGCAGCCTGAGGACAGGGGGATACGAGCAGTACTTC CASSLRTGGYEQYF
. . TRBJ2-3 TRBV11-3 TGTGCCAGCAGCTTTCAGGGGTCGGCAGGGGATACGCAGTATTTT CASSFQGSAGDTQYF
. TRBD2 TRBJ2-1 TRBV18 TGTGCCAGCTCACCACCGAGTAGCGGGGCGTCCAATGAGCAGTTCTTC CASSPPSSGASNEQFF
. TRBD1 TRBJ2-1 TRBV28 TGTGCCAGCAGACCCACGGACGGACAGGGGTCCTACAATGAGCAGTTCTTC CASRPTDGQGSYNEQFF
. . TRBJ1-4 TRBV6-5 TGTGCCAGCGGCCCCCGGGGGGGTCATGAAAAACTGTTTTTT CASGPRGGHEKLFF
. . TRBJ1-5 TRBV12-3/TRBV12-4 TGTGCCAGCAGTCCTCAGGGGAATCAGCCCCAGCATTTT CASSPQGNQPQHF
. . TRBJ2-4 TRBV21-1 TGTGCCAGCAGCAAAGGGACAGCGAAATCTATAGCCAAAAACATTCAGTACTTC CASSKGTAKSIAKNIQYF
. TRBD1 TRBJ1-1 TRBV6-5 TGTGCCAGCAGTCCCGACAGGGGAGACACTGAAGCTTTCTTT CASSPDRGDTEAFF
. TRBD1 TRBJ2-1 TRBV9 TGTGCCAGCACCGGACAGGGGGCACTTTACAATGAGCAGTTCTTC CASTGQGALYNEQFF
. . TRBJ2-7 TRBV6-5 TGTGCCAGCTCCCTTACTAGGTCCTACGAGCAGTACTTC CASSLTRSYEQYF
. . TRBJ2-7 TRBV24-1 TGTGCCACCAGTGATGTCCCGGGGCCCAAGGGGGCCTACGAGCAGTACTTC CATSDVPGPKGAYEQYF
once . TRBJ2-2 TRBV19 TGTGCCAGTAGTACGCGGGGCGGATGGGACACCGGGGAGCTGTTTTTT CASSTRGGWDTGELFF
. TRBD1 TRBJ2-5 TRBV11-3 TGTGCCAGCAGCCCCAGACAGGGGACGGGCGAGACCCAGTACTTC CASSPRQGTGETQYF
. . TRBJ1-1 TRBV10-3 TGTGCCATCAGTGAGGGGGCGCGTGACACTGAAGCTTTCTTT CAISEGARDTEAFF
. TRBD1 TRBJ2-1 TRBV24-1 TGTGCCACCAGTGACTCCGGGACAGTACACTACAATGAGCAGTTCTTC CATSDSGTVHYNEQFF
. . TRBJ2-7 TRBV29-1 TGCAGCGTTGAAGCTCACCCGGGGAACGAGCAGTACTTC CSVEAHPGNEQYF
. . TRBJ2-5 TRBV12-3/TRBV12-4 TGTGCCAGCAGTTTAGCGGGGCCCAGGTACTTC CASSLAGPRYF
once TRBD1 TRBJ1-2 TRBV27 TGTGCCAGCAGGCGGGGACAGACCTATGGCTACACCTTC CASRRGQTYGYTF
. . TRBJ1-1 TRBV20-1 TGCAGTTTTCACAGGGATGAGGCTTTCTTT CSFHRDEAFF
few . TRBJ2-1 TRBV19 TGTGCCACCACGAGGGCGGGCTCCTACAATGAGCAGTTCTTC CATTRAGSYNEQFF
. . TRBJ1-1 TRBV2 TGTGCCAGCAGTGAACTGGGCTTGAACACTGAAGCTTTCTTT CASSELGLNTEAFF
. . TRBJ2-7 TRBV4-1 TGCGCCAGCAGCCAAGATGAATTAGGGGGCGAGCAGTACTTC CASSQDELGGEQYF
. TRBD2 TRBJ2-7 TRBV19 TGTGCCAGTAGTATCTCCCGGGGGGGCTCCTACGAGCAGTACTTC CASSISRGGSYEQYF
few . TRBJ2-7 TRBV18 TGTGCCAGCTCACCACTCCGGGACACCTCCTACGAGCAGTACTTC CASSPLRDTSYEQYF
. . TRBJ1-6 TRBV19 TGTGCCAGTAGTATAGGGGGGGGCCTTACTGGTTCACCCCTCCACTTT CASSIGGGLTGSPLHF
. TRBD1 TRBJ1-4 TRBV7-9 TGTGCCAGCAGCTTAGGACAGGGCGTGGAAAAACTGTTTTTT CASSLGQGVEKLFF
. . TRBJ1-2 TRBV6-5 TGTGCCAGCAGTTACGACAGGCGAACGAGCGGTGGCTACACCTTC CASSYDRRTSGGYTF
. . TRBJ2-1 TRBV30 TGTGCCTGGAGTGGGACAAGGGGCTCCTACAATGAGCAGTTCTTC CAWSGTRGSYNEQFF
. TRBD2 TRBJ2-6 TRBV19 TGTGCCAGTAGTAAGGGACTAGCGGGGGCATCTGGGGCCAACGTCCTGACTTTC CASSKGLAGASGANVLTF
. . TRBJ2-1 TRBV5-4 TGTGCCAAGAGTCATCAGGGTCGCGTGAATGAGCAGTTCTTC CAKSHQGRVNEQFF